Below, 30 T cell receptor beta chains from the same sample are listed, as sequenced in a study of CD8+ T cells in alopecia areata. Extracted RNA was reverse transcribed into cDNA, the sequencing template. The data were produced by immunoSEQ multiplex PCR, yet TCRdb's version contains in-frame clones alone and is incomplete. This table has 90,000 to 100,000 clones, about 58% appearing once. Treatment noted: oral pan-JAK inhibitor, 5-10 mg twice daily. Source: CD8+ T cells sorted from blood, taken at week 4, from a patient treated with tofacitinib. The receptor source for this set is a human donor with alopecia areata.

In this sample, this clone turned up once. V gene TRBV15 combines with J gene TRBJ1-3, with D hard to call. CDR1 and CDR2 from the germline V gene are LNHNV and YYDKDF (reference sequence). The CDR3 extends over 15 amino acids. With 3 bases removed from V and 0 bases from J, the gap between germline ends came to 9 bases. The DNA for the CDR3 is TGTGCCACCAGCAGGGTATTACGCTCTGGAAACACCATATATTTT. Translation: CATSRVLRSGNTIYF.

This clone was detected a few times. This sequence joins TRBV7-2 and TRBJ2-5; 13 bases line up with TRBD2. The CDR3 runs to 16 residues. CDR1 is SGHTA and CDR2 is FQGNSA in the germline V gene. Trimming at V came to 4 bases and at J to 5 bases, leaving 7 bases not matched to a gene. The CDR3 DNA follows: TGTGCCAGCAGCTCGACCGGGACTAGCGGGGACGAGACCCAGTACTTC. Its translation is CASSSTGTSGDETQYF. Combining the CDR3 with reference TRBV7-2 and TRBJ2-5 gives the whole variable domain GAGVSQSPSNKVTEKGKDVELRCDPISGHTALYWYRQSLGQGLEFLIYFQGNSAPDKSGLPSDRFSAERTGGSVSTLTIQRTQQEDSAVYLCASSSTGTSGDETQYFGPGTRLLVL.

This chain connects TRBV5-1 to TRBJ2-1; tentatively, D is TRBD1 (6 bases). Germline values: CDR1 SGHRS, CDR2 YFSETQ. V shed 4 bases and J shed 7 bases, with 15 bases lying between them. This CDR3 region has 14 residues. CDR3 nucleotide sequence: TGCGCCAGCAGCATAGGACAGCCAGCAAATGAGCAGTTCTTC. Its protein is CASSIGQPANEQFF.

V usage is TRBV25-1 and J usage is TRBJ2-1; D not resolved. V lost 2 bases, J lost 15 bases, and 5 bases lay in between. The CDR3 spans 9 residues. Germline V gene sequence: CDR1 MGHDK, CDR2 SYGVNS. The CDR3 sequence: CASSEGVFF. Here the CDR3 DNA reads TGTGCCAGCAGTGAAGGGGTGTTCTTC.

The CDR3 sequence is CSVREGSAEAFF. DNA for the CDR3: TGCAGCGTCAGGGAAGGGAGCGCTGAAGCTTTCTTT. The gene calls are TRBV29-1 and TRBJ1-1, with D perhaps TRBD1 (5 bases). Germline V gene data show CDR1 as SQVTM and CDR2 as ANQGSEA. V lost 6 bases and J lost 6, with 14 bases in between. CDR3 length: 12 residues.

The chain employs TRBV5-4 and TRBJ2-7, with D perhaps TRBD1 or TRBD2 (5 bases each). The CDR3 spans 14 residues. The V end lost 2 bases, the J end lost 2 bases, and 11 bases lay between the germline ends. The V gene's germline CDR1 is SGHNT and CDR2 YYREEE (reference sequence). The CDR3, as DNA: TGTGCCAGCAGCTTAAGTGGGACCACCTACGAGCAGTACTTC. Amino acids: CASSLSGTTYEQYF.

The chain recombines TRBV9 with TRBJ2-5, with a possible D match to TRBD1 (6 bases). V was pared by 0 bases and J by 4 bases, with 13 bases between. The germline gives CDR1 SGDLS, CDR2 YYNGEE. There are 15 residues in the CDR3. The CDR3 protein is CASSVEVGRGETQYF. CDR3 DNA: TGTGCCAGCAGCGTAGAAGTCGGCAGGGGAGAGACCCAGTACTTC.

This clone was detected only a few times. The J gene is TRBJ2-5, the V gene TRBV29-1; D is ambiguous. V lost 0 bases and J 4 bases, leaving 9 bases between the germline ends. This CDR3 has 13 amino acids. Per germline, CDR1 SQVTM and CDR2 ANQGSEA. This CDR3 is CSVEEWVGETQYF. The CDR3 nucleotides are TGCAGCGTTGAAGAATGGGTGGGAGAGACCCAGTACTTC. The variable domain in full, with the rest retrieved from reference TRBV29-1 and TRBJ2-5, is SAVISQKPSRDICQRGTSLTIQCQVDSQVTMMFWYRQQPGQSLTLIATANQGSEATYESGFVIDKFPISRPNLTFSTLTVSNMSPEDSSIYLCSVEEWVGETQYFGPGTRLLVL.

The genes are TRBV9 and TRBJ2-7; 9 nucleotides align to TRBD2. CDR1 is SGDLS and CDR2 is YYNGEE in the germline V gene. The CDR3 loop spans 17 amino acids. V lost 0 bases to trimming and J lost 3 bases; unmatched junction nucleotides: 10. The CDR3 DNA is TGTGCCAGCAGCGTAGGTGGTGGGGGACTAGCCAACTACGAGCAGTACTTC. Its translation: CASSVGGGGLANYEQYF.

The V gene is TRBV5-1, the J gene TRBJ2-5, with TRBD1 matching 9 bases. The J segment lost 5 bases and the V segment lost 4 bases, leaving 9 bases of the junction unmatched. CDR3 size: 15 residues. Germline V gene sequence: CDR1 SGHRS, CDR2 YFSETQ. DNA of the CDR3: TGCGCCAGCAGCCCGGGACAGGGTAGGCGGGAGACCCAGTACTTC. Residues: CASSPGQGRRETQYF.

CDR3 DNA: TGTGCCAGTAGTATATACGGGAGGGTACACGAGCAGTACTTC. Its translation is CASSIYGRVHEQYF. The V and J genes are TRBV19 and TRBJ2-7, with 8 nucleotides matching TRBD2. V shed 2 bases, J shed 5 bases, and the junction held 5 bases outside the gene matches. The CDR3 sequence is 14 residues long. Germline lookup yields CDR1 LNHDA and CDR2 SQIVND (reference sequence).

The chain uses TRBV5-6 and TRBJ2-7; D is unclear. Per the germline V gene, CDR1 is SGHDT and CDR2 is YYEEEE. V was pared by 3 bases and J by 2 bases, with 3 bases between. The CDR3 is made up of 11 amino acids. The CDR3 reads CASSWAYEQYF. CDR3 DNA: TGTGCCAGCAGCTGGGCCTACGAGCAGTACTTC.

V and J are TRBV5-4 and TRBJ2-5, with a weak D call TRBD1 (6 bases). The CDR3 spans 14 residues. Germline CDR1 is SGHNT and CDR2 is YYREEE (reference sequence). The V end lost 4 bases, the J end lost 1 base, and 11 bases lay between the germline ends. This CDR3 reads CASSAYRAQETQYF. The CDR3 DNA reads TGTGCCAGCAGCGCATACAGGGCCCAAGAGACCCAGTACTTC.

CDR3 DNA: TGTGCCATTCAATGGGGGACGCGATCCTACGAGCAGTACTTC. Translation gives CAIQWGTRSYEQYF. The chain has TRBV7-9 and TRBJ2-7, with D perhaps given as TRBD1 or TRBD2 (5 bases each). Trimming stripped 10 bases from V and 1 base from J, with 17 bases between. Germline values: CDR1 SEHNR, CDR2 FQNEAQ (reference sequence). The CDR3 contains 14 residues.

The chain couples TRBV4-3 to TRBJ2-6, with D possibly TRBD1 on 5 matching bases. The V end was cut by 0 bases, the J end by 6 bases, with 15 bases between. The CDR3 totals 17 residues. CDR1 and CDR2 (germline): LGHNA, YSLEER. The CDR3: CASSQDGAVVQANVLTF. In DNA, the CDR3 is TGCGCCAGCAGCCAAGATGGGGCGGTGGTTCAGGCCAACGTCCTGACTTTC.

This rearrangement joins TRBV4-3 to TRBJ2-3, with 7 bases identical to TRBD1. The junction had 13 bases not matched to a gene; V was cut back by 0 bases and J by 7 bases. CDR3 length: 17 residues. Germline-derived CDR1 and CDR2 are LGHNA and YSLEER. The CDR3 spells CASSQDYRMRGPNTQYF. The CDR3 nucleotides read TGCGCCAGCAGCCAAGACTACAGAATGAGGGGGCCGAATACGCAGTATTTT.

This chain links TRBV7-9 with TRBJ2-1; TRBD2 agrees at 7 bases. The CDR3 runs 13 residues. V dropped 4 bases and J dropped 10; count of bases not matched to a gene: 7. CDR1 is SEHNR, CDR2 FQNEAQ, per germline (reference sequence). CDR3 region: CASSSRLAWEQFF. CDR3 in DNA: TGTGCCAGCAGCTCAAGACTAGCTTGGGAGCAGTTCTTC.

This clone occurred a few times. The chain uses TRBV30 and TRBJ2-1; 9 bases match TRBD2. Per germline, CDR1 GTSNPN and CDR2 SVGIG (reference sequence). This CDR3 is built from 13 residues. V lost 1 base, J lost 6 bases, and 1 base stayed unmatched. The CDR3 region has the DNA TGTGCCTGGAGTGCTAGCGGGGCCAATGAGCAGTTCTTC. It translates to CAWSASGANEQFF. The full variable domain, its missing parts supplied by reference TRBV30 and TRBJ2-1, is SQTIHQWPATLVQPVGSPLSLECTVEGTSNPNLYWYRQAAGRGLQLLFYSVGIGQISSEVPQNLSASRPQDRQFILSSKKLLLSDSGFYLCAWSASGANEQFFGPGTRLTVL.

As concerns this clone: At the DNA level, this CDR3 is encoded by other sequences in the same sample as well. The chain joins TRBV29-1 to TRBJ2-3; no clear D. Trimming removed 4 bases from V and 3 bases from J, with 8 bases in between. CDR1 SQVTM and CDR2 ANQGSEA come from the germline V gene. CDR3 length: 12 residues. The CDR3 coding sequence is TGCAGCGTTGTAGGCAGGACAGATACGCAGTATTTT. Protein sequence: CSVVGRTDTQYF.

In the case of this clone: Other DNA sequences within the sample encode an identical CDR3. CDR3: CSVGTANTGELFF. The CDR3 coding sequence is TGCAGCGTTGGGACAGCTAACACCGGGGAGCTGTTTTTT. The V gene is TRBV29-1, the J gene TRBJ2-2; the D gene is possibly TRBD1 (6 bases). V was cut by 4 bases and J by 2 bases, with 8 bases left in between. Germline CDR1 and CDR2: SQVTM and ANQGSEA. This CDR3 region has 13 residues.

J is TRBJ1-2 and V is TRBV18; 9 bases are a match to TRBD1. Germline loops: CDR1 KGHSH, CDR2 LQKENI. This CDR3 comprises 17 residues. The trim removed 3 bases at V and 3 bases at J, leaving 11 bases unmatched. CDR3: CASSPTDITGGDYGYTF. CDR3 coding DNA: TGTGCCAGCTCACCGACGGATATAACAGGGGGCGACTATGGCTACACCTTC.

The rearrangement uses TRBV12-5 and TRBJ2-1; 10 nucleotides agree with TRBD1. The CDR3 sequence is 16 residues long. V shed 5 bases and J 7 bases; nucleotides not matched to a gene: 11. Germline V gene sequence: CDR1 LGHNT, CDR2 FRNRAP. This CDR3 is CASGPGGQGLSNEQFF. The CDR3 bases are TGTGCTAGTGGTCCGGGGGGACAGGGGTTATCGAATGAGCAGTTCTTC.

A single count supports this clone. The gene calls are TRBV9 and TRBJ2-7; D remains ambiguous. In germline, CDR1 is SGDLS, CDR2 YYNGEE. The V end was cut by 0 bases, the J end by 3 bases, with 7 bases between. This CDR3 region has 13 residues. DNA of the CDR3: TGTGCCAGCAGCGTAGACTTACACTACGAGCAGTACTTC. Protein: CASSVDLHYEQYF.

CDR3 protein: CASSQLGEGAGNQPQHF. The CDR3 DNA follows: TGCGCCAGCAGCCAATTAGGAGAGGGGGCAGGCAATCAGCCCCAGCATTTT. V usage is TRBV4-3 and J usage is TRBJ1-5; TRBD1 aligns across 7 bases. Unmatched junction bases numbered 9, after V lost 2 bases and J lost 2 bases. The CDR3 is 17 residues long. The germline CDR1 and CDR2 sequences are LGHNA and YSLEER.

This clone is a singleton in its sample. The chain joins TRBV27 to TRBJ2-1, with 11 bases that match TRBD2. The germline CDR1 and CDR2 sequences are MNHEY and SMNVEV (reference sequence). The CDR3 length is 20 residues. The trim removed 3 bases at V and 9 bases at J, leaving 22 bases unmatched. CDR3 coding DNA: TGTGCCAGCAGTTTTTTTCGTCCCCGTCAGACTAGCGGGATGGGCGGTGAGCAGTTCTTC. It codes for CASSFFRPRQTSGMGGEQFF.

This clone ranks as medium-sized. The V and J genes are TRBV2 and TRBJ2-7; 7 bases are a match to TRBD1. The ends lost 1 base at V and 8 bases at J; junction bases unmatched: 8. Germline CDR1 and CDR2: SNHLY and FYNNEI. This CDR3 region has 14 residues. The CDR3 DNA follows: TGTGCCAGCAGTGAAGGTACAGGGGTCAGCAAGCAGTACTTC. This gives the protein CASSEGTGVSKQYF.

The chain employs TRBV4-3 and TRBJ2-1; 8 bases are a match to TRBD1. V lost 3 bases and J lost 2; bases outside the gene matches: 3. CDR3 length: 15 residues. Germline V gives CDR1 LGHNA, CDR2 YSLEER. For the CDR3, the DNA is TGCGCCAGCAGCCATGAGACAGGGGCCTACAATGAGCAGTTCTTC. Its protein is CASSHETGAYNEQFF.

This chain connects TRBV5-1 to TRBJ1-2; the D is unclear. The germline CDR1 and CDR2 sequences are SGHRS and YFSETQ. This CDR3 is 15 amino acids long. V was clipped by 4 bases and J by 0 bases, with 13 bases between them. The DNA for the CDR3 is TGCGCCAGCAGCCTCCGAAGGATCTCTAACTATGGCTACACCTTC. The encoded protein is CASSLRRISNYGYTF.

The rearrangement joins TRBV5-1 to TRBJ2-3; 8 bases are shared with TRBD2. Germline assignment: CDR1 SGHRS and CDR2 YFSETQ. The CDR3 is 16 amino acids. V shed 3 bases, J shed 6 bases, and the junction held 12 bases outside the gene matches. This CDR3 is CASSSLAGFLPDTQYF. For the CDR3, the DNA is TGCGCCAGCAGCTCGTTAGCGGGATTCCTCCCCGATACGCAGTATTTT.

Regarding this clone: The junction departs from the called germline gene at one end, perhaps through a read error. This chain joins TRBV27 and TRBJ2-7; D assignment may be TRBD1 or TRBD2 (6 bases each). Germline-derived CDR1 and CDR2 are MNHEY and SMNVEV (reference sequence). The CDR3 totals 16 residues. The CDR3 DNA reads TGTGTCAGCAGGAGTCTCGGGGGCGAATCCTCCTACGAGCAGTACTTC. Its protein is CVSRSLGGESSYEQYF.